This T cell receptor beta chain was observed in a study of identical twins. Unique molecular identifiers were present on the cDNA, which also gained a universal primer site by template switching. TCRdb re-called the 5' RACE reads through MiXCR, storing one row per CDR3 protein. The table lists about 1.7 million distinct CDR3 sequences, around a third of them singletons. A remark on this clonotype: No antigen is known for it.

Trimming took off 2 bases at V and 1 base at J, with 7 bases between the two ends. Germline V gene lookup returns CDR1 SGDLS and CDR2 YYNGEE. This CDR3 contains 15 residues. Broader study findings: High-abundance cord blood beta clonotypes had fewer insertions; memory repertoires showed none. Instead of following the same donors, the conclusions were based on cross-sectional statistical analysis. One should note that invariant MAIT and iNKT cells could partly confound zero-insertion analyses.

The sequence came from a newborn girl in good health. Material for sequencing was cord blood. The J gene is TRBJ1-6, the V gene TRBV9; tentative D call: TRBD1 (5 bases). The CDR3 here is CASSVGASYNSPLHF. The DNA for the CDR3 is TGTGCCAGCAGCGTCGGGGCTTCCTATAATTCACCCCTCCACTTT.